This TCR beta chain comes out of a study of T cells in Graves' hyperthyroidism and ophthalmopathy. Study at large: Staff took peripheral blood when the initial diagnosis was made, before any treatment began.

Amplified TCR beta CDR3 regions derived from RNA transcripts. The TCR CDR3 first-round RT-PCR relied on the HTBI primer set. TCRdb independently ran MiXCR on the multiplex PCR reads; one entry per CDR3 protein. The table includes 300,000 to 450,000 distinct CDR3 sequences, roughly 12% detected once. The V gene's germline CDR1 is LNHDA and CDR2 SQIVND (reference sequence). V lost 4 bases, J lost 11 bases, and 15 bases lay in between. The CDR3 has 13 amino acids. General study findings and limits: Before onset, ophthalmopathy was predicted by the model a median around 6.2 months earlier.

Details on this clonotype: Its target is unknown.

The rearrangement uses TRBV19 and TRBJ1-5; D unclear. The receptor comes from a man in his thirties or forties with Graves' hyperthyroidism that later progressed to Graves' ophthalmopathy. The material sequenced was blood. CDR3 protein: CASSRSVVEAQHF. The CDR3, as DNA: TGTGCCAGTAGTAGGTCCGTTGTGGAAGCCCAGCATTTT.